The entry that follows covers one T cell receptor beta chain sequence. The sample comes from a study of blood T cell repertoires in COVID-19. Study summary: Samples of COVID-19 (acute and convalescent) were obtained from the United States, Italy and Spain. T cells, B-cell-depleted T cells, or PBMCs provided the cDNA or gDNA that served as material.

Original processing methods: Reference gene primer amplification gave estimated nucleated cell counts. Produced via immunoSEQ multiplex PCR; TCRdb's table is partial and in-frame only. The V and J calls and clone size come from that table; D and trimming were worked out from the DNA. The table has around 260,000 clones, 86% seen once; the top ten hold around 2.9%. The CDR3 totals 17 residues. The gene calls are TRBV7-5 and TRBJ1-2; TRBD1, as called in the table, went unchecked against the DNA. TRBV7-5 is given as a pseudogene. This clonotype was sampled from a woman aged 25-40 years with active or convalescent COVID-19. Input material: peripheral blood. DNA of the CDR3: TGTGCCAGAAGCCCAATTCCGGGACAGTCCTTACTCGATGGCTACACCTTC. Translating it yields CARSPIPGQSLLDGYTF.